This T cell receptor beta chain was captured in a study of shared clonotypes between healthy human individuals (TCRdb year 2020). At the level of the whole study: The cohort comprised a couple of women and a few men aged 18 to 49 years. For each donor, CD4 naive and CD4 memory were each run on three plates, CD8 naive on two plates, and CD8 memory on one plate. Blood TCR repertoires of five healthy adults were deeply sequenced to estimate repertoire size and the extent of clonotype sharing between individuals. Different laboratories and diverse techniques were used to prepare libraries and sequence TCR repertoires, to increase sequencing depth and limit assay-specific biases. Each donor's leukapheresis produced roughly between roughly 0.9 and 9 billion PBMCs. Paper-wide results and their limitations: Compared with non-shared clonotypes, the clonotypes found in all four sorted-subset donors had higher generation probabilities. Estimated clonotype richness was generally larger for naive than for memory subsets. Based on pairwise subsampling, the degree of clonotype sharing among donors was expected to be affected by sequencing depth. The small number of donors limited the genetic and exposure-history diversity represented. Only blood was sampled, and tissue TCR repertoires likely differ from those in blood. When several donors were compared, the shared fraction of clonotypes was 5% to 6.5% for naive CD4, about 4% for naive CD8, roughly 2.3% for memory CD4, and 0.4% for memory CD8. Rarefaction of sorted-subset datasets indicated incomplete sequencing despite the large sequencing depth.

Notes on this clone: This clone's antigen is unknown. No base qualities exist here, and no much larger clone lies one base off it. Other DNA sequences within the sample encode an identical CDR3.

Via the germline V gene, CDR1 is MNHEY and CDR2 SVGAGI. The trim is 2 bases for V and 2 bases for J, with a gap of 6 bases between the germline ends. Taken from cysteine to phenylalanine, the CDR3 has 13 residues. Only the CDR3 DNA stays, 39 bases, in frame from base 1. Using the deep immunoSEQ assay, multiplex PCR amplified TCR CDR3 regions from genomic DNA. Genomic DNA extracted from each cell subset was distributed evenly over all wells of several immunoSEQ 96-well plates, and each plate served as one replicate. Each replicate PCR for sorted subsets received roughly 0.2 ug genomic DNA, equal to 30,000 or so T cell genomes. Purified libraries were measured with a Qubit 3.0 fluorometer, size-checked on a Bioanalyzer 2100, and measured again with the KAPA Library Quantification kit. A separate single-read 150-cycle Illumina NextSeq 550 flow cell was used to sequence each immunoSEQ 96-well plate. The authors' pipeline ran thus. Because the immunoSEQ output held only junctional sequences and lacked quality scores, the filtering could not match the filtering applied to full-length reads. Sequences were annotated with PyIR, a Python wrapper for IgBLAST v1.9, and V/J genes and CDR3 were assigned using IMGT germline references. Reads were filtered out if the reads had weak V/J assignments (E-value above 1e-6), no CDR3, stop codons, out-of-frame junctions, or ambiguous translated residues. V3J clonotypes were defined as sequences sharing the same inferred V gene, J gene, and CDR3 amino acid sequence. Percentage overlap between repertoires was computed as shared unique clonotypes divided by the size of the smaller repertoire. Three approaches were used to assess repertoire richness: RTK rarefaction, the Chao1 estimator, and Recon v2.1 estimates of unobserved clonotypes. For all TCRbeta clonotypes obtained by the gDNA method from a handful of donors, generation probabilities were computed with OLGA. TCRdb retrieved this table from immuneACCESS and kept in-frame rearrangements only. Not all clones are present; in checked studies, unresolved V genes account for under half, and no reason is known for the remainder. The DNA was the basis for D and trimming; V, J and clone size are from that table. The sample table records about 800,000 clones; around 96% of these occur just once. The ten biggest clones cover less than 0.25% of the sample.

For the CD8 naive samples, CD45RO-negative cells were positively selected for CCR7, yielding a CD45RA+CCR7+ population from which TemRA cells were excluded. Donors were healthy HIV-negative adults with no recently reported acute infections or vaccinations. All donors were Caucasian adults living in Nashville, Tennessee, USA. Blood was collected by leukapheresis, and PBMCs were isolated by Ficoll-Histopaque density gradient centrifugation and then cryopreserved in liquid nitrogen vapor phase. Analytical flow cytometry was used to check the purity and quantity of each magnetically sorted T cell population. Genomic DNA was isolated from every sorted fraction and measured by UV absorbance on a Nanodrop 2000c.

The sequenced sample was naive CD8+ T cells sorted from blood. Sample cell subset or site, as interpreted from the label and publication: CD45RA+CCR7+. The sequence came from a man in his thirties or forties in good health. This sequence uses TRBV6-5 and TRBJ1-2; TRBD1 is a possible D gene, resting on 6 matching bases. Read as DNA, the sequence is TGTGCCAGCAGTTACGGACAGAACTATGGCTACACCTTC. This translates into CASSYGQNYGYTF.